One T cell receptor beta chain is described in this entry. The sample belongs to a study of blood T cell repertoires in COVID-19. Original methodology: Scientists estimated how many nucleated cells there were by amplifying reference gene primers. The data were produced by immunoSEQ multiplex PCR, yet TCRdb's version contains in-frame clones alone and is incomplete. That table supplies the V and J calls and clone size; D and trimming were determined from the DNA. The sample includes some 150,000 clones, just over 85% of them seen just once. CDR3 length: 16 amino acids. J was trimmed by 13 bases and V by 0 bases; bases with no gene match: 13. CDR1 and CDR2 from the germline V gene are LGHNA and YSLEER.

The chain is built from TRBV4-3 and TRBJ1-4, with 8 bases lining up with TRBD1. The sequence was collected from a man aged 45-65 years who had recovered from COVID-19. The material sequenced was PBMCs or T cells enriched from blood (not recorded which). As DNA, the CDR3 is TGCGCCAGCAGCCAAGACCAGGGGGCCTCCTCGGGGCGACTGTTTTTT. As protein: CASSQDQGASSGRLFF.